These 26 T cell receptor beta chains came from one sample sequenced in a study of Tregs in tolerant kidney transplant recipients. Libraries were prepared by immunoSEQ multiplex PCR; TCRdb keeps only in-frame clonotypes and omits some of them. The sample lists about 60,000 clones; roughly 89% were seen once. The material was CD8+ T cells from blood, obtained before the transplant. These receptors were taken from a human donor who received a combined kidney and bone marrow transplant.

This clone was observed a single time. The CDR3 spells CASSYSSGGAGELFF. The CDR3 nucleotides are TGTGCCAGCAGTTACTCTTCGGGGGGCGCCGGGGAGCTGTTTTTT. The rearrangement links TRBV6-5 to TRBJ2-2, with D possibly being TRBD2 (7 bases). CDR1 is MNHEY, CDR2 SVGAGI, per germline. CDR3 length equals 15 residues. V dropped 0 bases and J dropped 6 bases, with 11 bases sitting between them.

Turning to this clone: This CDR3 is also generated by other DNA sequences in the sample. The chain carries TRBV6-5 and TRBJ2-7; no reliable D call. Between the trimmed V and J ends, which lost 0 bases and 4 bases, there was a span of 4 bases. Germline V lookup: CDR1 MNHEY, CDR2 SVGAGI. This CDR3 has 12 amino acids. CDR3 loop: CASSYSPYEQYF. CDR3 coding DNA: TGTGCCAGCAGTTACTCCCCTTACGAGCAGTACTTC.

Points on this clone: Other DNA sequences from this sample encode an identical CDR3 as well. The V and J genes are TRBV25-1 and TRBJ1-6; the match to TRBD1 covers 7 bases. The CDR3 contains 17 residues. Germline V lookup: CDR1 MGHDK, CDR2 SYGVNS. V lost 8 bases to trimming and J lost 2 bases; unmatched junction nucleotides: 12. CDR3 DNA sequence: TGTGCCAGCCAGACAGGGAGCCTAACCACCTATAATTCACCCCTCCACTTT. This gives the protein CASQTGSLTTYNSPLHF. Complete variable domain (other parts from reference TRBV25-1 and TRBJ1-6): EADIYQTPRYLVIGTGKKITLECSQTMGHDKMYWYQQDPGMELHLIHYSYGVNSTEKGDLSSESTVSRIRTEHFPLTLESARPSHTSQYLCASQTGSLTTYNSPLHFGNGTRLTVT.

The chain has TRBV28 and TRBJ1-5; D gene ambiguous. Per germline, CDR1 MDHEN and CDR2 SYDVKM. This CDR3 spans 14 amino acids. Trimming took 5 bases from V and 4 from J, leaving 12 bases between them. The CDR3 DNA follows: TGTGCCAGCAGTCCCCGTTTCGGTAATCAGCCCCAGCATTTT. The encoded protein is CASSPRFGNQPQHF.

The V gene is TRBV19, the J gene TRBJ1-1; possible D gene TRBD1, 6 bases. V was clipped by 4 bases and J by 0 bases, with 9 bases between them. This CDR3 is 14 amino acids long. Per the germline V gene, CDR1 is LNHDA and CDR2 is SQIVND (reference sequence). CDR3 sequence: CASSTGAVNTEAFF. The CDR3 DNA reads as TGTGCCAGTAGTACAGGGGCGGTGAACACTGAAGCTTTCTTT.

For the CDR3, the DNA is TGTGCCAGCAGCCATCGCGTGGGGGAGGTCATTAACACCGGGGAGCTGTTTTTT. This translates into CASSHRVGEVINTGELFF. This chain joins TRBV13 and TRBJ2-2, with D possibly being TRBD2 (6 bases). Deletions cut 5 bases from V and 2 bases from J, with 21 bases between. CDR1 and CDR2 from the germline V gene are PRHDT and FYEKMQ (reference sequence). CDR3 length equals 18 residues.

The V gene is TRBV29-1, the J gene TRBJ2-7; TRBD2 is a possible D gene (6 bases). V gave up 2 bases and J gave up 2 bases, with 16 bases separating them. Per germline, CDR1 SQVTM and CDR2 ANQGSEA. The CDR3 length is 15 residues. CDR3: CSVESTPGEAYEQYF. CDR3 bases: TGCAGCGTTGAATCCACGCCGGGGGAGGCCTACGAGCAGTACTTC.

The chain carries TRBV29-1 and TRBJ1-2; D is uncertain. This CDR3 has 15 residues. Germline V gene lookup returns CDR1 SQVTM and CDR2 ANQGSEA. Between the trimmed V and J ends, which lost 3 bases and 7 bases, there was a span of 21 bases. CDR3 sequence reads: CSVEEPGFVLFGYTF. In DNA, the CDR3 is TGCAGCGTTGAGGAACCGGGGTTCGTTCTATTTGGCTACACCTTC.

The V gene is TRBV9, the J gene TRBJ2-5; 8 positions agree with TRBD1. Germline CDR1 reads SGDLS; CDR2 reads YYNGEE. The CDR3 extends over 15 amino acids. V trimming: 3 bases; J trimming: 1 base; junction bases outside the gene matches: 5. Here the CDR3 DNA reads TGTGCCAGCAGCGCATCAGGGGGCATCCAAGAGACCCAGTACTTC. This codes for CASSASGGIQETQYF. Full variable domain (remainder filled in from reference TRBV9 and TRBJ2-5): DSGVTQTPKHLITATGQRVTLRCSPRSGDLSVYWYQQSLDQGLQFLIQYYNGEERAKGNILERFSAQQFPDLHSELNLSSLELGDSALYFCASSASGGIQETQYFGPGTRLLVL.

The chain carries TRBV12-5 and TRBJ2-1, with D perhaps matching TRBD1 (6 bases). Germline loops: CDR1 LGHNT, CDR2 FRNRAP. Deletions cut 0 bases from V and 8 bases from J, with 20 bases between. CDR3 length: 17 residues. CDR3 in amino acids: CASGLVYRETGHDEQFF. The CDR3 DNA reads TGTGCTAGTGGTTTGGTCTATAGGGAAACAGGGCACGATGAGCAGTTCTTC. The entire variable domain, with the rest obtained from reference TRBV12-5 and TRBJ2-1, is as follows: DARVTQTPRHKVTEMGQEVTMRCQPILGHNTVFWYRQTMMQGLELLAYFRNRAPLDDSGMPKDRFSAEMPDATLATLKIQPSEPRDSAVYFCASGLVYRETGHDEQFFGPGTRLTVL.

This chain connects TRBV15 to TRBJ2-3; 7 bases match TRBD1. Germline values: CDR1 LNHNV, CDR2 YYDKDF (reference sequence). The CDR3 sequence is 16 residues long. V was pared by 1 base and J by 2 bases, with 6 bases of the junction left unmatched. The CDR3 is CATSRVGDRYTDTQYF. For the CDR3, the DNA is TGTGCCACCAGCAGAGTGGGGGACAGATACACAGATACGCAGTATTTT.

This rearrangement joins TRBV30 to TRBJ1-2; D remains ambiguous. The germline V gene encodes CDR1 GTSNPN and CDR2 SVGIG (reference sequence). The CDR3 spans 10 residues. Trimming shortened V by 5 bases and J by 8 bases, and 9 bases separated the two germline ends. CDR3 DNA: TGTGCCTGGGGAGGGAAGGGCTACACCTTC. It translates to CAWGGKGYTF.

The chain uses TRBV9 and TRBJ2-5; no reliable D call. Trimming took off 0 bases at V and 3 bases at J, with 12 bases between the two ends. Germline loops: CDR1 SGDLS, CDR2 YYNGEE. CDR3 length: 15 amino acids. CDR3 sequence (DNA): TGTGCCAGCAGCGTAGATGGTAGCCCGGAAGAGACCCAGTACTTC. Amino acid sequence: CASSVDGSPEETQYF.

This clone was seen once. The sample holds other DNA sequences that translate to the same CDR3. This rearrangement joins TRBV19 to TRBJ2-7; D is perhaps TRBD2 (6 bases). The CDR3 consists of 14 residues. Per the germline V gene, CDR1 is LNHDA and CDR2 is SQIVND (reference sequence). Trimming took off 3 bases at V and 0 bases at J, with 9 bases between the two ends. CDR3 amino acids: CASSIGGSSYEQYF. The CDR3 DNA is TGTGCCAGTAGTATTGGGGGGAGCTCCTACGAGCAGTACTTC.

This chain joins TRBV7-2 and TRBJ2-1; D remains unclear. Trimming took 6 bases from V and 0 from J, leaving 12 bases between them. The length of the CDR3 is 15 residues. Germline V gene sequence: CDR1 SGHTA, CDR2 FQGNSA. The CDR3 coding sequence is TGTGCCAGCAGAGATACCCTAAGCTCCTACAATGAGCAGTTCTTC. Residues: CASRDTLSSYNEQFF.

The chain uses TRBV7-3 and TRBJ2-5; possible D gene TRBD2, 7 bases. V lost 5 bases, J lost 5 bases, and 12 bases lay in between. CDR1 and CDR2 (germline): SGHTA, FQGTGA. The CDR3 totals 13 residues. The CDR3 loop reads CASSHGGAETQYF. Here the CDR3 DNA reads TGTGCCAGCAGCCATGGGGGGGCTGAGACCCAGTACTTC. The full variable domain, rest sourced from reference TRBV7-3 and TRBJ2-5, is GAGVSQTPSNKVTEKGKYVELRCDPISGHTALYWYRQSLGQGPEFLIYFQGTGAADDSGLPNDRFFAVRPEGSVSTLKIQRTERGDSAVYLCASSHGGAETQYFGPGTRLLVL.

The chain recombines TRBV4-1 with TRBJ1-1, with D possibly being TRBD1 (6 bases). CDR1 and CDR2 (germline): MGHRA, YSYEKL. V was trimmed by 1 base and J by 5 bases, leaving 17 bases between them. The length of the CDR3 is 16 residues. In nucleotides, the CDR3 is TGCGCCAGCAGCCAAGTTAAGGGGGTTGGTACAACTGAAGCTTTCTTT. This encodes CASSQVKGVGTTEAFF.

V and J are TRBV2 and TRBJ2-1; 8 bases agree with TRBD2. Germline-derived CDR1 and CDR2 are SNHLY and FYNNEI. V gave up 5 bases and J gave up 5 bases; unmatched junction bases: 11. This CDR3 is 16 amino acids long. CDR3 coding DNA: TGTGCCAGCAGTTTTTTAGCGGGATTAAGAAACAATGAGCAGTTCTTC. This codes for CASSFLAGLRNNEQFF.

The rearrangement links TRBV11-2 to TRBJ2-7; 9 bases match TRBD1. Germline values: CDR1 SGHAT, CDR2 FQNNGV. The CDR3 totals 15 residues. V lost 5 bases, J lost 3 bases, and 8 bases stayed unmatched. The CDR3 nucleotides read TGTGCCAGCAGCCACCGGGACAGGGAGAGCTACGAGCAGTACTTC. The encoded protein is CASSHRDRESYEQYF.

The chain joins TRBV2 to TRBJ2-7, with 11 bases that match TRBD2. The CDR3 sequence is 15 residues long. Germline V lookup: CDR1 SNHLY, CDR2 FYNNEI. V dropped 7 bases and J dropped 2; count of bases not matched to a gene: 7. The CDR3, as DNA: TGTGCCAGCACCCTGACTAGCGGGAAGGCCTACGAGCAGTACTTC. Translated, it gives CASTLTSGKAYEQYF.

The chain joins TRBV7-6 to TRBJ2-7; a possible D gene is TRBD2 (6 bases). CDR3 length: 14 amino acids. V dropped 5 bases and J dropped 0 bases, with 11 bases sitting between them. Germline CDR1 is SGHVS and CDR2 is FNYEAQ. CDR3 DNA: TGTGCCAGCAGCGCCGGAGGGAGCTCCTACGAGCAGTACTTC. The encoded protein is CASSAGGSSYEQYF.

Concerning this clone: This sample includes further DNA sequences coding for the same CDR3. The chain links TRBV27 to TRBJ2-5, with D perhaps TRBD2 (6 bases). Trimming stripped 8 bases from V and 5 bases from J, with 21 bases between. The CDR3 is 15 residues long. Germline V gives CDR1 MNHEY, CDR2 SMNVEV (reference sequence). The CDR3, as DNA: TGTGCCAGCCGCGGACTGGCGGGGCCCCAGGAGACCCAGTACTTC. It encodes CASRGLAGPQETQYF.

This CDR3 is CASSPVAGSYEQYF. CDR3 nucleotide sequence: TGTGCCAGCAGCCCAGTCGCGGGATCCTACGAGCAGTACTTC. This chain uses TRBV13 with TRBJ2-7; maybe TRBD2 (6 bases). V was clipped by 5 bases and J by 1 base, with 12 bases between them. From germline, CDR1 is PRHDT and CDR2 FYEKMQ (reference sequence). This CDR3 has 14 residues.

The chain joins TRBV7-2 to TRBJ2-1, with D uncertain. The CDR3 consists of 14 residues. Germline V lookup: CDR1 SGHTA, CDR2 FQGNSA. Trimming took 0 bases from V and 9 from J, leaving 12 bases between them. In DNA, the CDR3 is TGTGCCAGCAGCTTAGCGATACCGAGTCTTGAGCAGTTCTTC. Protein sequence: CASSLAIPSLEQFF.

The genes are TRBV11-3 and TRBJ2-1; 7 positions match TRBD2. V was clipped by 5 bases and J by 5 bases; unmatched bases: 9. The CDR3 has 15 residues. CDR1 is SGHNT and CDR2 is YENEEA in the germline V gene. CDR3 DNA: TGTGCCAGCAGCCGCTATAACGGGAGGAACAATGAGCAGTTCTTC. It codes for CASSRYNGRNNEQFF. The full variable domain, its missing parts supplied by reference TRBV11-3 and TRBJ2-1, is EAGVVQSPRYKIIEKKQPVAFWCNPISGHNTLYWYLQNLGQGPELLIRYENEEAVDDSQLPKDRFSAERLKGVDSTLKIQPAELGDSAVYLCASSRYNGRNNEQFFGPGTRLTVL.

DNA for the CDR3: TGTGCCAGCAGTCTTTACGGGGGGTACGAGCAGTACTTC. This sequence encodes CASSLYGGYEQYF. This rearrangement joins TRBV27 to TRBJ2-7, with 7 bases fitting TRBD2. From germline, CDR1 is MNHEY and CDR2 SMNVEV (reference sequence). V trimming: 5 bases; J trimming: 4 bases; junction bases outside the gene matches: 5. The CDR3 has 13 amino acids.